The rows below give T cell receptor beta chains drawn from one sample of a study of metastatic and nonmetastatic thyroid tumors. TCRdb reassembled clones from the PCR reads with MiXCR. The sample holds approximately 40,000 clones; 11% are singletons and the top ten take under 30%. The source material was blood. The receptors were gathered from a female donor with papillary thyroid cancer or a benign thyroid nodule (not recorded which). Some clones in this sample may be carry-over from other donors' samples. Each CDR3 is given with its conserved first and last residue. The D gene is left open where the match is weak. Clone size appears in some rows only: once, few, many, or a class for an expanded clone.

cdr3_aa	cdr3_nt	d_call	clone_size	v_call	cdr3_length	j_call
CASSMFLRQGAGELFF	TGTGCCAGTAGTATGTTTCTAAGACAGGGGGCCGGGGAGCTGTTTTTT	TRBD1	many	TRBV19	16	TRBJ2-2
CASSPKGGANEKLFF	TGTGCCAGCAGCCCTAAGGGGGGTGCCAATGAAAAACTGTTTTTT	NA	many	TRBV5-4	15	TRBJ1-4
CASSPRTSGDNEQFF	TGTGCCAGCAGCCCTAGGACTAGCGGGGACAATGAGCAGTTCTTC	TRBD2	many	TRBV7-2	15	TRBJ2-1
CASSLRRGQNQPQHF	TGTGCCAGCAGTTTAAGAAGGGGACAGAATCAGCCCCAGCATTTT	TRBD1	many	TRBV12-3/TRBV12-4	15	TRBJ1-5
CAISGSFNSEQYF	TGTGCCATCAGTGGCAGTTTCAACTCCGAGCAGTACTTC	NA	many	TRBV10-3	13	TRBJ2-7
CASSTRQAGEAFF	TGCGCCAGCAGCACAAGGCAGGCAGGGGAAGCTTTCTTT	NA	many	TRBV5-1	13	TRBJ1-1
CASSHGTSGTYEQYF	TGTGCCAGCAGCCATGGGACTAGCGGGACATACGAGCAGTACTTC	TRBD2	many	TRBV4-2	15	TRBJ2-7
CAISETWASEYTDTQYF	TGTGCCATCAGCGAAACCTGGGCTAGCGAGTACACAGATACGCAGTATTTT	NA	many	TRBV10-3	17	TRBJ2-3
CASSDRAWIYEQYF	TGTGCCAGCAGTGACAGGGCTTGGATCTACGAGCAGTACTTC	NA	NA	TRBV6-1	14	TRBJ2-7
CASSLAGGEVNTEAFF	TGCGCCAGCAGCCTAGCAGGGGGAGAGGTGAACACTGAAGCTTTCTTT	TRBD1	many	TRBV5-1	16	TRBJ1-1
CASSPTSYTQYF	TGTGCCAGCAGCCCGACTAGCTATACGCAGTATTTT	TRBD2	few	TRBV6-1	12	TRBJ2-3
CASSLAGQGNQPQHF	TGTGCCAGCAGCTTAGCTGGGCAGGGCAATCAGCCCCAGCATTTT	NA	many	TRBV7-2	15	TRBJ1-5
CASTLTPVTGTGGYTF	TGTGCCAGCACCCTGACTCCCGTGACAGGGACGGGTGGCTACACCTTC	TRBD1	few	TRBV28	16	TRBJ1-2
CASSPTGGTQYF	TGTGCCAGCAGCCCGACGGGAGGTACGCAGTATTTT	TRBD2	few	TRBV7-3	12	TRBJ2-3
CASSQVFRPGDTQYF	TGTGCCAGCAGCCAAGTCTTCCGGCCCGGAGATACGCAGTATTTT	NA	many	TRBV14	15	TRBJ2-3
CASSWIRETQYF	TGTGCCAGCAGTTGGATCCGGGAGACCCAGTACTTC	NA	many	TRBV6-2/TRBV6-3	12	TRBJ2-5
CASSRTGSGDQPQHF	TGTGCCAGCAGCCGCACAGGGTCGGGGGATCAGCCCCAGCATTTT	NA	many	TRBV11-2	15	TRBJ1-5
CASSRQGPPGELFF	TGCGCCAGCAGCCGACAGGGGCCCCCCGGGGAGCTGTTTTTT	TRBD1	many	TRBV4-1	14	TRBJ2-2
CASSLSDSGFLEQYF	TGCGCCAGCAGCTTGTCGGACAGCGGATTCCTCGAGCAGTACTTC	NA	many	TRBV5-1	15	TRBJ2-7
CASSKGQRTDTQYF	TGTGCCAGCAGTAAGGGCCAGAGGACAGATACGCAGTATTTT	NA	many	TRBV28	14	TRBJ2-3
CSARAGGLGTDTQYF	TGCAGTGCTAGAGCAGGGGGATTGGGCACAGATACGCAGTATTTT	TRBD1	many	TRBV20-1	15	TRBJ2-3
CASSWVQGVDTEAFF	TGTGCCAGCAGCTGGGTGCAGGGGGTGGATACTGAAGCTTTCTTT	TRBD1	many	TRBV7-9	15	TRBJ1-1
CASSHHGLAGGKVTGELFF	TGCGCCAGCAGCCACCACGGACTAGCGGGAGGGAAGGTAACCGGGGAGCTGTTTTTT	TRBD2	many	TRBV4-1	19	TRBJ2-2
CAIRPGTGTETQYF	TGTGCCATCAGACCCGGGACAGGGACAGAGACCCAGTACTTC	TRBD1	many	TRBV10-3	14	TRBJ2-5
CASSQGGSTDTQYF	TGTGCCAGCAGCCAAGGGGGTAGCACAGATACGCAGTATTTT	NA	many	TRBV3-1	14	TRBJ2-3
CASSQATAISPLHF	TGTGCCAGCAGCCAAGCTACGGCAATTTCACCCCTCCACTTT	NA	many	TRBV14	14	TRBJ1-6
CASSYSTSGSLQLPYEQYF	TGTGCCAGCAGTTACTCGACTAGCGGGAGCCTTCAACTACCCTACGAGCAGTACTTC	TRBD2	NA	TRBV6-2/TRBV6-3	19	TRBJ2-7
CSASPGFGGDYGYTF	TGCAGTGCTTCCCCAGGTTTCGGAGGGGACTATGGCTACACCTTC	NA	many	TRBV20-1	15	TRBJ1-2
CASSALQGGTEAFF	TGTGCCAGCAGCGCCCTACAGGGGGGCACTGAAGCTTTCTTT	TRBD1	many	TRBV9	14	TRBJ1-1
CAISEGVTAFF	TGTGCCATCAGTGAGGGGGTTACGGCTTTCTTT	NA	many	TRBV10-3	11	TRBJ1-1
CSAARNTEAFF	TGCAGTGCTGCGCGGAACACTGAAGCTTTCTTT	NA	many	TRBV20-1	11	TRBJ1-1
CARDRRGYGYTF	TGTGCCCGGGACAGGAGGGGCTATGGCTACACCTTC	TRBD1	many	TRBV30	12	TRBJ1-2
CASSPGTGNLGTEAFF	TGTGCCAGCTCACCAGGGACAGGGAACCTGGGAACTGAAGCTTTCTTT	TRBD1	many	TRBV18	16	TRBJ1-1